This T cell receptor (beta chain) originates from a study of STAT5B mutations in CD4+ large granular lymphocyte leukemia. TCRdb's table, derived via immunoSEQ multiplex PCR, lists solely in-frame clones and lacks some. Seen here are some 21,000 clones, roughly 76% observed once, and the top ten hold less than 4.5%. V lost 0 bases to trimming and J lost 5 bases; unmatched junction nucleotides: 9. Germline V CDR1 and CDR2: SGHRS, YFSETQ. This CDR3 is built from 16 residues. Points on this clone: The same CDR3 is also encoded by other DNA sequences in this sample.

The rearrangement uses TRBV5-1 and TRBJ2-5; 8 bases map to TRBD2. Specimen: CD4+ T cells from blood buffy coats. This receptor was taken from a human donor in good health. CDR3: CASSLAPSGSQETQYF. Written as DNA, the CDR3 is TGCGCCAGCAGCTTGGCGCCTAGCGGGTCCCAGGAGACCCAGTACTTC.